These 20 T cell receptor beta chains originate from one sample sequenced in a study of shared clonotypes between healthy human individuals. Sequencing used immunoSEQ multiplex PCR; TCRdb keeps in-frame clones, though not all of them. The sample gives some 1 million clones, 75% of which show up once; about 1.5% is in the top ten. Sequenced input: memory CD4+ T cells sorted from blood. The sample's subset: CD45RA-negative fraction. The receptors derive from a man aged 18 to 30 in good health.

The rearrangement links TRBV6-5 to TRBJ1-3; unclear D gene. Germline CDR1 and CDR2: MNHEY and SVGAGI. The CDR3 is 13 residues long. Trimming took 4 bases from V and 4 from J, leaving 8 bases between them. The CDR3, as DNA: TGTGCCAGCAGTTCCGGACGGGGAAACACCATATATTTT. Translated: CASSSGRGNTIYF.

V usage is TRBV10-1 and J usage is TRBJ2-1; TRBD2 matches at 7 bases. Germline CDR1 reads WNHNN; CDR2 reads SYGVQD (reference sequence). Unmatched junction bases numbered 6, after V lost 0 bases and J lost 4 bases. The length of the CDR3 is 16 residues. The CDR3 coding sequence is TGCGCCAGCAGTGAGTCGGCGGGGGAGGGATACAATGAGCAGTTCTTC. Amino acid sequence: CASSESAGEGYNEQFF.

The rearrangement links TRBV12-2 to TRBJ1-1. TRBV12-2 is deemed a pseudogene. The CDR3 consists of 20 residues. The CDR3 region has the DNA TGTGCAAGTCGCACAATAATATGCTGTCGGGGTGGTCAGGGTCAATCTGAAGCTTTCTTT. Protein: CASRTIICCRGGQGQSEAFF.

The DNA for the CDR3 is TGTGCCAGCAGTGAACAACCCCTTGCGGGGGGAAACGAGCAGTACTTC. The encoded protein is CASSEQPLAGGNEQYF. The chain joins TRBV6-1 to TRBJ2-7, with TRBD2 identical over 8 bases. The CDR3 runs to 16 residues. V lost 2 bases and J lost 5; bases outside the gene matches: 11. Germline CDR1 MNHNS, CDR2 SASEGT.

In DNA form, the CDR3 reads TGTGCCATCAGTGCAATAGCGGGGAGCTACGAGCAGTACTTC. Its protein is CAISAIAGSYEQYF. The J gene is TRBJ2-7, the V gene TRBV10-3, with TRBD2 matching 8 bases. J gave up 3 bases and V 4 bases, and 5 bases lay outside the gene matches. The CDR3 length is 14 residues. Germline V gives CDR1 ENHRY, CDR2 SYGVKD.

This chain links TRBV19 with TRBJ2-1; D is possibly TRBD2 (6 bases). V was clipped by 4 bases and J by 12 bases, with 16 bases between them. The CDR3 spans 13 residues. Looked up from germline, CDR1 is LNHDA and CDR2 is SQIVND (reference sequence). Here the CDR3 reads CASSTRREMVQFF. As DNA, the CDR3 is TGTGCCAGTAGTACCCGACGGGAGATGGTGCAGTTCTTC.

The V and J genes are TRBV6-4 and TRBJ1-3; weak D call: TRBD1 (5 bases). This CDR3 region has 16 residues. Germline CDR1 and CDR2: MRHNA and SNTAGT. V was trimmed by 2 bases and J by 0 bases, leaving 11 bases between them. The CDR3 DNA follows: TGTGCCAGCAGTGACCCCAGGGACCTCTCTGGAAACACCATATATTTT. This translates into CASSDPRDLSGNTIYF.

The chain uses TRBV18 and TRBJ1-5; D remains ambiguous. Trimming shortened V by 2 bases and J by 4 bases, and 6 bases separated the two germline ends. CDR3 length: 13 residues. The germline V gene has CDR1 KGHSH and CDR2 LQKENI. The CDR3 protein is CASSPYQNQPQHF. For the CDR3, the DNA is TGTGCCAGCTCACCATACCAAAATCAGCCCCAGCATTTT.

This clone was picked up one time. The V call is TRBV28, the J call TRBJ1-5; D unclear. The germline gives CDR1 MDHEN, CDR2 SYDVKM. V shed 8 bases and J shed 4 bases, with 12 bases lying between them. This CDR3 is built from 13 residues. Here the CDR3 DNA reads TGTGCCAGCCGCCGGGCAGCTAATCAGCCCCAGCATTTT. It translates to CASRRAANQPQHF.

The DNA of the CDR3 is TGTGCCACCAGCAGGACACCCACTGAAGCTTTCTTT. Amino acids: CATSRTPTEAFF. J is TRBJ1-1 and V is TRBV15; D gene uncertain. The CDR3 covers 12 residues. V lost 3 bases and J lost 4, with 6 bases in between. Germline values: CDR1 LNHNV, CDR2 YYDKDF (reference sequence).

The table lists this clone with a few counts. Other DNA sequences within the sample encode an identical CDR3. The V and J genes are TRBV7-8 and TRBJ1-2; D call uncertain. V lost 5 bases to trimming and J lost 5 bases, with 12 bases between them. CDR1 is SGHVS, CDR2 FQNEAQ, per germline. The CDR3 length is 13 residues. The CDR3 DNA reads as TGTGCCAGCAGCCCCGAAGGGAGGTATGGCTACACCTTC. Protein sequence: CASSPEGRYGYTF. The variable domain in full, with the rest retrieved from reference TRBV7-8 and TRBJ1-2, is GAGVSQSPRYKVAKRGQDVALRCDPISGHVSLFWYQQALGQGPEFLTYFQNEAQLDKSGLPSDRFFAERPEGSVSTLKIQRTQQEDSAVYLCASSPEGRYGYTFGSGTRLTVV.

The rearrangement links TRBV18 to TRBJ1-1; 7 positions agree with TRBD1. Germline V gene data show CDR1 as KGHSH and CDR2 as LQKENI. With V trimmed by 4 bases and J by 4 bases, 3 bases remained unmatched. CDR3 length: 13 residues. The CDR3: CASSLTGATEAFF. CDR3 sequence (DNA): TGTGCCAGCTCACTAACAGGGGCCACTGAAGCTTTCTTT.

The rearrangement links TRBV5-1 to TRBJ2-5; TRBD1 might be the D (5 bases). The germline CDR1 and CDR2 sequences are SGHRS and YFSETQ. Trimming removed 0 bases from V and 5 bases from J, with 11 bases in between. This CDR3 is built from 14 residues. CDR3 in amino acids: CASSLEWGTETQYF. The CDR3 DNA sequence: TGCGCCAGCAGCTTGGAGTGGGGCACGGAGACCCAGTACTTC.

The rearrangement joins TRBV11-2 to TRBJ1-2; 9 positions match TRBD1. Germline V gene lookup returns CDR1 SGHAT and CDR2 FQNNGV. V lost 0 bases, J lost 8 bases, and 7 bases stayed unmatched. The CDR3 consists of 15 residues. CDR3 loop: CASSLDRGQGWGYTF. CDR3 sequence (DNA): TGTGCCAGCAGCTTAGATAGGGGACAGGGCTGGGGCTACACCTTC.

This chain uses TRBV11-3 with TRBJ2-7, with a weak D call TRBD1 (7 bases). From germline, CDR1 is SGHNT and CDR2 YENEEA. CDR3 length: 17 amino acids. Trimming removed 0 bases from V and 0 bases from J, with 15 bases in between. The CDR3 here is CASSLDPGGPDSYEQYF. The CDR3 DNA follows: TGTGCCAGCAGCTTAGACCCAGGGGGGCCCGACTCCTACGAGCAGTACTTC.

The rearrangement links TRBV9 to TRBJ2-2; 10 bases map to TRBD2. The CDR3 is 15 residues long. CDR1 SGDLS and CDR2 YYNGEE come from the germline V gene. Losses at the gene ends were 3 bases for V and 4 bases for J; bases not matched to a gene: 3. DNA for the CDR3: TGTGCCAGCAGCGGGAGGACTAGCGGCACCGGGGAGCTGTTTTTT. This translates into CASSGRTSGTGELFF.

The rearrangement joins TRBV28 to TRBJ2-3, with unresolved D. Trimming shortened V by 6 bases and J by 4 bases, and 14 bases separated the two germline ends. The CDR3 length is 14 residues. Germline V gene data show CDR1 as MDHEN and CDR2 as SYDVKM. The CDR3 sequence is CASRSMTFSDTQYF. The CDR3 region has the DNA TGTGCCAGCAGGTCTATGACGTTCTCAGATACGCAGTATTTT.

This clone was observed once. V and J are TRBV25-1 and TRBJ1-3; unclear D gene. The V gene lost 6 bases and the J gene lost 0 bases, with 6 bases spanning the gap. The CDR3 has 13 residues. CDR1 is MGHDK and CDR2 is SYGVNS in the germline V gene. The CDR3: CASRTSSGNTIYF. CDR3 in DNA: TGTGCCAGCAGGACAAGCTCTGGAAACACCATATATTTT.

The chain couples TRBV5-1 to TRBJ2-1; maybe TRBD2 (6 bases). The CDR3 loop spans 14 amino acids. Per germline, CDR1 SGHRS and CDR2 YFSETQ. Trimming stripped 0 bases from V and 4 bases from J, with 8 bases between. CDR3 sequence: CASSLGAGYNEQFF. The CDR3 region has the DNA TGCGCCAGCAGCTTGGGGGCGGGGTACAATGAGCAGTTCTTC.

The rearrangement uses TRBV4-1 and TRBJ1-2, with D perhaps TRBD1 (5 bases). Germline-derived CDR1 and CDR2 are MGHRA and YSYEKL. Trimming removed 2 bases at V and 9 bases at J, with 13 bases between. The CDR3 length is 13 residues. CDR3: CASSQTGRGSYTF. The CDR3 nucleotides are TGCGCCAGCAGCCAAACCGGGAGGGGAAGCTACACCTTC.